Described below is a single T cell receptor (beta chain) sequence and its context. Its target is not known. The record originates from a study of Ad26.COV2.S vaccination and SARS-CoV-2 variants. Study information: In the COV1001 trial, the donor was in the Ad26.COV2.S arm. Ad26.COV2.S was injected intramuscularly once or twice, 56 days apart. Study-wide points: People who got the vaccine had more spike-specific TCR breadth than people who got placebo.

TCRdb's copy holds only in-frame clones and misses some; the assay was immunoSEQ multiplex PCR. This table has 510,000 or so clones, 87% appearing once. The treatment here: about 20 received Ad26.COV2.S at low or high dose, single or two shots; 5 received placebo; per-sample allocation not given. Specimen acquisition occurred on day 63 following the initial vaccine or placebo injection. Boston provided a donor who was an adult aged 18-55 years. Trimming took off 0 bases at V and 0 bases at J, with 9 bases between the two ends. The germline CDR1 and CDR2 sequences are SGDLS and YYNGEE. There are 15 residues in the CDR3.

This chain uses TRBV9 with TRBJ1-2; D is undetermined. This specimen was peripheral blood, taken in a trial of Ad26.COV2.S vaccine versus placebo. The TCR comes from a person aged 18-60 years who received the Ad26.COV2.S COVID-19 vaccine or a placebo. The CDR3 nucleotides are TGTGCCAGCAGCGTAGGTATAGGAGCTAACTATGGCTACACCTTC. Protein sequence: CASSVGIGANYGYTF.